The present entry profiles one TCR beta chain with its context. No antigen is known for it. This entry belongs to a study of blood T cells in healthy people across ages. Study information: The capture of about one barcoded beta molecule per two T cells was achieved by template switching. Whole-study findings and limits: Comparison with aged donors showed that long-lived donors had more naive CD4+ cells and higher diversity. Across the age range, TCR beta diversity per million T cells fell in a roughly linear way.

Through a sample-barcoded 5' primer and a J-beta primer mix, a second PCR was run for about 6 to 11 cycles. TCRdb analysed the 5' RACE reads with MiXCR anew, one entry per CDR3 protein. The table includes fewer than 2,000,000 distinct CDR3 sequences, about 31% detected once. V was trimmed by 4 bases and J by 11 bases, leaving 17 bases between them. The CDR3 consists of 13 residues. Specimen: blood. The genes are TRBV12-3 or TRBV12-4 and TRBJ2-5; D is uncertain. This clonotype originated in a woman younger than 45 in good health. Here the CDR3 DNA reads TGTGCCAGCAGTTCGTACATGGCCTCTGAGCAGTACTTC. Translation: CASSSYMASEQYF.